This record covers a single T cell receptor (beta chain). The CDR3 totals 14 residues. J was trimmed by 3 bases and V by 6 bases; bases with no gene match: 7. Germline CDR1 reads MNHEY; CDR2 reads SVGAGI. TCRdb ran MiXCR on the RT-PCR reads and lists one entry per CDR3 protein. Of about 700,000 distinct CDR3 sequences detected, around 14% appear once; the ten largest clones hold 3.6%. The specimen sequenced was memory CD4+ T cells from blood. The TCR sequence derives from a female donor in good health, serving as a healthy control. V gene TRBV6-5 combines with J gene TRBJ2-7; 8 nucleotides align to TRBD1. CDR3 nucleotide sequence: TGTGCCAGCAGCCGGGACAGGAATCACTACGAGCAGTACTTC. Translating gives CASSRDRNHYEQYF.